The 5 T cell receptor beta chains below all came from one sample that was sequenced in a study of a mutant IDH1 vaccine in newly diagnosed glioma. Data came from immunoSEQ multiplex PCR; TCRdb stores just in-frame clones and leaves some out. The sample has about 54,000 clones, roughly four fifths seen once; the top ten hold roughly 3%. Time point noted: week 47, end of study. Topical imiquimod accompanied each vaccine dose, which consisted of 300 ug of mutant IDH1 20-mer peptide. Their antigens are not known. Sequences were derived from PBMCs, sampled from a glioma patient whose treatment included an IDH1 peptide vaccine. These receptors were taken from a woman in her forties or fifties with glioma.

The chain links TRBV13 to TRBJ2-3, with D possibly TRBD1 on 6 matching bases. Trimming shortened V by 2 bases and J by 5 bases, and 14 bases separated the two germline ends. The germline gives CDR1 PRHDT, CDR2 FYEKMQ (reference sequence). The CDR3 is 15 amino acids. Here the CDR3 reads CASSLTGSRGDTQYF. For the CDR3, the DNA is TGTGCCAGCAGCTTAACCGGCTCCAGGGGAGATACGCAGTATTTT.

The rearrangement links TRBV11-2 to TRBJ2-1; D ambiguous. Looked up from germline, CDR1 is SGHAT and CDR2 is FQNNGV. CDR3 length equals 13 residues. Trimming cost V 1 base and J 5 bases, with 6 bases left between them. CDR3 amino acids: CASSLVRDNEQFF. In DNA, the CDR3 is TGTGCCAGCAGCTTAGTCCGGGACAATGAGCAGTTCTTC.

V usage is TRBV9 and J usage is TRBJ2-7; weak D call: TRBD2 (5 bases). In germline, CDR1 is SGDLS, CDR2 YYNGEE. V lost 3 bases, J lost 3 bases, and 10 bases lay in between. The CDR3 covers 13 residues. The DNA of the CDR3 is TGTGCCAGCAGCGCCGGAGACTACTACGAGCAGTACTTC. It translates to CASSAGDYYEQYF.

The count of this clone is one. In nucleotides, the CDR3 is TGCGCCAGCAGCCAAGATCGGCAGGGGGCTTACGAGCAGTACTTC. Amino acid sequence: CASSQDRQGAYEQYF. The rearrangement links TRBV4-3 to TRBJ2-7, with TRBD1 identical over 8 bases. The CDR3 sequence is 15 residues long. CDR1 and CDR2 from the germline V gene are LGHNA and YSLEER. Trimming took 0 bases from V and 4 from J; bases not matched to a gene: 5.

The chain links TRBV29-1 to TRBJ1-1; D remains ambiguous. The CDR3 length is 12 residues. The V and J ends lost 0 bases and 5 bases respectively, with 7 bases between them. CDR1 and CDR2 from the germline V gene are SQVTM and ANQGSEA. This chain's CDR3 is CSVEDPWTEAFF. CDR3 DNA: TGCAGCGTTGAAGATCCTTGGACTGAAGCTTTCTTT.